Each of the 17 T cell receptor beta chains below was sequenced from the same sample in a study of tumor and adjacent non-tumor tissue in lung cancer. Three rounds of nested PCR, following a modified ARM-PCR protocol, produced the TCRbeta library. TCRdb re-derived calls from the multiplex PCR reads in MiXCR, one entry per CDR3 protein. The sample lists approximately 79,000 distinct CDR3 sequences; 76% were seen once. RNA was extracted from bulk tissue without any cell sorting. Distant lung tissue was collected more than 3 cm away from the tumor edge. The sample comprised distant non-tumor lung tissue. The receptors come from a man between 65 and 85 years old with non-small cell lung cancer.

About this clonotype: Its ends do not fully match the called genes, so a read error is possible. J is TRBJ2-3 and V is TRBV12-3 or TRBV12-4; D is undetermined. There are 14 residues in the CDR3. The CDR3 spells CVSSTRKYTDTQYF. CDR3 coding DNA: TGTGTCAGCAGTACCAGGAAATACACAGATACGCAGTATTTT.

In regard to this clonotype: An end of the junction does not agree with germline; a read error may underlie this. This CDR3 is CANSQGARLATYTQYF. The CDR3 region has the DNA TGTGCCAACAGCCAAGGGGCCAGACTAGCCACATATACGCAGTATTTT. This chain links TRBV4-2 with TRBJ2-3; the match to TRBD2 covers 7 bases. Per the germline V gene, CDR1 is LGHNA and CDR2 is YNFKEQ. This CDR3 has 16 amino acids.

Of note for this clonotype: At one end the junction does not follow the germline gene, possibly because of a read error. The CDR3 DNA reads TGTGCCAGCAGCACGGGACAGGGTTATGTCTACACCTTC. This codes for CASSTGQGYVYTF. The chain combines TRBV11-1 with TRBJ1-2, with 9 bases matching TRBD1. This CDR3 spans 13 amino acids. From germline, CDR1 is SGHAT and CDR2 FQDESV (reference sequence).

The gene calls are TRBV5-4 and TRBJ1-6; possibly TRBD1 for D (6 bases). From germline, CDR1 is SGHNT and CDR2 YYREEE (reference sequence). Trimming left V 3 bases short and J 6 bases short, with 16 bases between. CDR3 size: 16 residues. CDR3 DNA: TGTGCCAGCAGCTATATACCGGGACACCTTAATTCACCCCTCCACTTT. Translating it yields CASSYIPGHLNSPLHF.

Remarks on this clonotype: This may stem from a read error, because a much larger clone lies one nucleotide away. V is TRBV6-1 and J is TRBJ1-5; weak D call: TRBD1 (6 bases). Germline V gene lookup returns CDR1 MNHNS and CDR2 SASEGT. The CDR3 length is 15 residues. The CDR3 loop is CASSEQGIINQAQHF. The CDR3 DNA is TGTGCCAGCAGTGAACAGGGGATAATCAATCAGGCCCAGCATTTT.

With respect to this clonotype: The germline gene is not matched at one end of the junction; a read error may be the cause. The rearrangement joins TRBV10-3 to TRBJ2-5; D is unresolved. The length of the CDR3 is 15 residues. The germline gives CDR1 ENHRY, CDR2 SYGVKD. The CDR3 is CAISTSLGYQEAQYF. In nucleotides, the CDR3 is TGTGCCATCAGTACCTCCTTGGGGTACCAAGAGGCCCAGTACTTC.

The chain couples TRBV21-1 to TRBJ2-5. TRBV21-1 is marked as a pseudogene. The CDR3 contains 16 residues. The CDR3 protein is CASNKLLQTLPVTQYF. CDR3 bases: TGTGCCAGCAACAAATTGCTTCAGACCTTACCCGTAACCCAGTACTTC.

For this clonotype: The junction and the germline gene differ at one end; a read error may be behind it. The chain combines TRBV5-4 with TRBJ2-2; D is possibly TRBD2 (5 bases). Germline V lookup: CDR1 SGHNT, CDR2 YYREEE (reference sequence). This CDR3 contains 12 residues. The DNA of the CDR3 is TGTGCAAGCAGCTCAGACACCGGGAAGCTGTTTTTC. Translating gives CASSSDTGKLFF. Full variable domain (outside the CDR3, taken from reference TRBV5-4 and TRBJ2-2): ETGVTQSPTHLIKTRGQQVTLRCSSQSGHNTVSWYQQALGQGPQFIFQYYREEENGRGNFPPRFSGLQFPNYSSELNVNALELDDSALYLCASSSDTGKLFFGEGSRLTVL.

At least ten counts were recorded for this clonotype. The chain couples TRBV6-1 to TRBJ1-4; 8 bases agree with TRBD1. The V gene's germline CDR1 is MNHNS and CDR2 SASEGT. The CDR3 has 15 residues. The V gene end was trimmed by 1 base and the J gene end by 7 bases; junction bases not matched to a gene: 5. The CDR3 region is CASSEGRTGSEKLFF. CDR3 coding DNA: TGTGCCAGCAGTGAAGGAAGGACAGGGTCTGAAAAACTGTTTTTT.

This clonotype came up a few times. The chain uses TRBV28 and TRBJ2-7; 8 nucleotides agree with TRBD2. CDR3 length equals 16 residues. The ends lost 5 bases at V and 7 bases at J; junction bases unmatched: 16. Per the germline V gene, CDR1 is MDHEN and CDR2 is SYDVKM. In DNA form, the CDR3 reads TGTGCCAGCAGTACCCCCCCGGGACTAGGGCCCTTGGAGCAGTACTTC. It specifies CASSTPPGLGPLEQYF. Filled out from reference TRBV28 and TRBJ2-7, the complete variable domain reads DVKVTQSSRYLVKRTGEKVFLECVQDMDHENMFWYRQDPGLGLRLIYFSYDVKMKEKGDIPEGYSVSREKKERFSLILESASTNQTSMYLCASSTPPGLGPLEQYFGPGTRLTVT.

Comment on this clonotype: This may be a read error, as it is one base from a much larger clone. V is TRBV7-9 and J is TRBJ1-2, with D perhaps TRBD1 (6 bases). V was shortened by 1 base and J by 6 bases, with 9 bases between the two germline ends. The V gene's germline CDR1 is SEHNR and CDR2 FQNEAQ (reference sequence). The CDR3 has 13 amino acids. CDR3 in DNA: TGTGCCAGCAGCTTAGAGGGGGGCCATGGCTACACCTTC. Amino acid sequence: CASSLEGGHGYTF.

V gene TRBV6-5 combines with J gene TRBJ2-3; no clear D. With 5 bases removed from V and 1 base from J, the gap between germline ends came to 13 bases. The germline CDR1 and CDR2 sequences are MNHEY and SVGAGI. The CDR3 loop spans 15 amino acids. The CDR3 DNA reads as TGTGCCAGCAGTCCCGACATATCGGGCACAGATACGCAGTATTTT. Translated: CASSPDISGTDTQYF.

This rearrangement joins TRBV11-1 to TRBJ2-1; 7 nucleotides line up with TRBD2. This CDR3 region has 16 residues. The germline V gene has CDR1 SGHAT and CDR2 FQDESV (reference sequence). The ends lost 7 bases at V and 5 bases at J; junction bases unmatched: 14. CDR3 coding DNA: TGTGCCAGCAATCCGCTAACTAGCGACAAAAACAATGAGCAGTTCTTC. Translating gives CASNPLTSDKNNEQFF.

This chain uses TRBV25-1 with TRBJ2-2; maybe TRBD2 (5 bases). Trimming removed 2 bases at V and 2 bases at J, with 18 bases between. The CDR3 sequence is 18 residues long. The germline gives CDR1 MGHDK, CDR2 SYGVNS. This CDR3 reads CASSENDRLRGNTGELFF. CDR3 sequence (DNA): TGTGCCAGCAGTGAAAACGATAGGCTCCGGGGAAACACCGGGGAGCTGTTTTTT. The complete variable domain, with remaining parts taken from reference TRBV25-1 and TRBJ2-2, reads EADIYQTPRYLVIGTGKKITLECSQTMGHDKMYWYQQDPGMELHLIHYSYGVNSTEKGDLSSESTVSRIRTEHFPLTLESARPSHTSQYLCASSENDRLRGNTGELFFGEGSRLTVL.

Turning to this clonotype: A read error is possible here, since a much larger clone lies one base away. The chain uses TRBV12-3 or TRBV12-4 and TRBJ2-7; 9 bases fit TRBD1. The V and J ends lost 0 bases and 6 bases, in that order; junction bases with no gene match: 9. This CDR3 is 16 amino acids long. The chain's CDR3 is CASSLASGTGSTEQYF. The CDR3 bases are TGTGCCAGCAGTTTAGCGTCGGGGACAGGGAGCACCGAGCAGTACTTC.

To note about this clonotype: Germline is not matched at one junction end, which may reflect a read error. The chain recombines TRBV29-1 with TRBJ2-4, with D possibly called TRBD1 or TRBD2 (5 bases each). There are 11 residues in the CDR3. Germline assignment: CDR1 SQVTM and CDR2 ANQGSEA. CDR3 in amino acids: CSVEGGYIQYF. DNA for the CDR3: TGCAGCGTTGAAGGGGGGTACATTCAATACTTC.

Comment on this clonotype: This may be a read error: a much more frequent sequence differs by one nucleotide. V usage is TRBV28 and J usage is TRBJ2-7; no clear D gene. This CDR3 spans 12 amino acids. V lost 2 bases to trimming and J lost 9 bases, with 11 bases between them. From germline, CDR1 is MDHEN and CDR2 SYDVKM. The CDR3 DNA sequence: TGTGCCAGCAGTTTACCGAGTGGAAGGCAGTACTTC. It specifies CASSLPSGRQYF.